The 13 T cell receptor beta chains below were found in one sample sequenced in a study of blood T cell repertoires in COVID-19. TCRdb's table, derived via immunoSEQ multiplex PCR, lists solely in-frame clones and lacks some. The profile shows more than 95,000 clones, around 76% of them singletons. The sample was peripheral blood. Every receptor here comes from an older man with COVID-19, enrolled during active disease.

This clone was counted only a few times. For the CDR3, the DNA is TGCGCCAGCAGCGCACTGGAGGGGCTCACTGAAGCTTTCTTT. It codes for CASSALEGLTEAFF. The chain carries TRBV5-1 and TRBJ1-1; weak D call: TRBD1 (5 bases). This CDR3 comprises 14 residues. Germline loops: CDR1 SGHRS, CDR2 YFSETQ. V shed 4 bases and J shed 4 bases, with 14 bases lying between them.

In nucleotides, the CDR3 is TGTGCCAGCAGCCCTAGCGGGAGCTCTGGGGCCAACGTCCTGACTTTC. It codes for CASSPSGSSGANVLTF. The genes are TRBV9 and TRBJ2-6, with TRBD2 matching over 10 bases. Per the germline V gene, CDR1 is SGDLS and CDR2 is YYNGEE. The CDR3 is 16 amino acids. With V trimmed by 4 bases and J by 0 bases, 1 base remained unmatched.

CDR3 loop: CASSSLTSGRRVGNEQFF. The CDR3 region has the DNA TGTGCCAGCAGCTCCCTGACTAGCGGGAGAAGGGTTGGGAATGAGCAGTTCTTC. The chain links TRBV7-2 to TRBJ2-1; 12 bases match TRBD2. Trimming removed 4 bases from V and 7 bases from J; junction bases left unmatched: 14. From germline, CDR1 is SGHTA and CDR2 FQGNSA. The CDR3 covers 18 residues.

The gene calls are TRBV5-1 and TRBJ1-2; D is unclear. V was clipped by 4 bases and J by 0 bases, with 10 bases between them. CDR3 length equals 14 residues. Germline V gene lookup returns CDR1 SGHRS and CDR2 YFSETQ. This chain's CDR3 is CASSIEPPNYGYTF. The DNA of the CDR3 is TGCGCCAGCAGCATCGAGCCCCCTAACTATGGCTACACCTTC.

This clone has just one count. The V and J genes are TRBV12-5 and TRBJ2-5; 9 positions match TRBD2. Unmatched junction bases numbered 4, after V lost 1 base and J lost 1 base. Germline V gene data show CDR1 as LGHNT and CDR2 as FRNRAP. The CDR3 spans 16 residues. CDR3 residues: CASGLGAGGGQETQYF. For the CDR3, the DNA is TGTGCTAGTGGTTTGGGGGCGGGAGGGGGCCAAGAGACCCAGTACTTC.

J is TRBJ2-7 and V is TRBV7-9; TRBD1 is a possible D gene (5 bases). The CDR3 consists of 12 residues. V was pared by 6 bases and J by 3 bases, with 9 bases between. Looked up from germline, CDR1 is SEHNR and CDR2 is FQNEAQ (reference sequence). The CDR3 loop reads CASSYTGYEQYF. In DNA form, the CDR3 reads TGTGCCAGCAGTTACACAGGCTACGAGCAGTACTTC.

The gene calls are TRBV5-6 and TRBJ2-7, with 9 bases identical to TRBD2. The CDR3 runs 16 residues. Trimming removed 5 bases from V and 2 bases from J; junction bases left unmatched: 11. Germline V gene sequence: CDR1 SGHDT, CDR2 YYEEEE. This CDR3 is CASSSELEREAYEQYF. CDR3 bases: TGTGCCAGCAGTTCAGAGTTAGAGCGGGAGGCCTACGAGCAGTACTTC.

The chain couples TRBV4-1 to TRBJ2-7; 10 positions agree with TRBD2. This CDR3 comprises 15 residues. The germline CDR1 and CDR2 sequences are MGHRA and YSYEKL. The ends lost 2 bases at V and 4 bases at J; junction bases unmatched: 5. The CDR3 protein is CASSQLAGERYEQYF. The CDR3 DNA reads as TGCGCCAGCAGCCAACTAGCGGGAGAGAGGTACGAGCAGTACTTC.

In this sample, this clone turned up many times. This chain links TRBV19 with TRBJ2-7; 7 bases are a match to TRBD2. Unmatched junction bases numbered 12, after V lost 0 bases and J lost 10 bases. This CDR3 contains 15 residues. The germline V gene has CDR1 LNHDA and CDR2 SQIVND (reference sequence). This chain's CDR3 is CASSIDGRSSYAQYF. CDR3 DNA sequence: TGTGCCAGTAGTATAGACGGGAGGAGCTCCTACGCCCAGTACTTC.

The rearrangement joins TRBV10-2 to TRBJ1-3; D is unclear. Trimming took 3 bases from V and 0 from J, leaving 6 bases between them. From germline, CDR1 is WSHSY and CDR2 SAAADI. The CDR3 consists of 14 residues. The CDR3 loop is CASSDRNSGNTIYF. The CDR3 DNA is TGCGCCAGCAGTGACAGGAACTCTGGAAACACCATATATTTT.

The chain carries TRBV12-3 or TRBV12-4 and TRBJ2-7; no reliable D call. The CDR3 is made up of 13 amino acids. V was cut by 2 bases and J by 3 bases, with 8 bases left in between. CDR3 in DNA: TGTGCCAGCAGTTTATCGCAGATCTACGAGCAGTACTTC. It translates to CASSLSQIYEQYF.

The rearrangement joins TRBV5-1 to TRBJ1-4, with 11 positions matching TRBD1. Germline assignment: CDR1 SGHRS and CDR2 YFSETQ. The CDR3 loop spans 16 amino acids. With V trimmed by 4 bases and J by 8 bases, 10 bases remained unmatched. DNA for the CDR3: TGCGCCAGCAGCGTCTCCGGGACAGGGGGGTCCGAAAAACTGTTTTTT. This translates into CASSVSGTGGSEKLFF.

The chain links TRBV5-1 to TRBJ2-3, with 7 bases that match TRBD2. Germline CDR1 and CDR2: SGHRS and YFSETQ. This CDR3 has 16 residues. The junction had 8 bases not matched to a gene; V was cut back by 4 bases and J by 0 bases. CDR3 in DNA: TGCGCCAGCAGCCTCCGGGAGGCGGGAAGCACAGATACGCAGTATTTT. Its protein product is CASSLREAGSTDTQYF. Complete variable domain (other parts from reference TRBV5-1 and TRBJ2-3): KAGVTQTPRYLIKTRGQQVTLSCSPISGHRSVSWYQQTPGQGLQFLFEYFSETQRNKGNFPGRFSGRQFSNSRSEMNVSTLELGDSALYLCASSLREAGSTDTQYFGPGTRLTVL.